This TCR beta chain was documented in a study of T cell clonality in common variable immunodeficiency (dated by TCRdb to about 2015). General conclusions and limits of the study: Healthy controls shared more TCRbeta clones with each other than CVID subjects shared among themselves (p < 0.0001). Despite equal DNA input, controls averaged roughly 80,000 unique sequences per sample versus about 31,547 in CVID samples. TCRbeta clonality was higher in CVID subjects than in healthy controls (t-test p = 0.018), and the increase was most characteristic of about a third of subjects. According to the authors, finding the cause of the higher clonality in CVID would require sequencing the repertoires of T cell subpopulations. CVID TCRbeta sequences were reported to have fewer deletions and N-nucleotide insertions and to lack highly modified clones with 13 or more V deletions. Differences among patients in the CVID cohort limited the correlations between repertoire features and clinical complications.

For sequencing input, CVID and control samples contributed equivalent amounts of genomic DNA. For every sample, a 60 bp segment covering the rearranged TCRbeta CDR3 region was amplified and then sequenced. The immunoSEQ assay, a bias-corrected multiplex PCR combined with high-throughput sequencing, was used to amplify TCRbeta. Concerning the study's data processing: Every unique nucleotide sequence counted as a clone and was annotated with V, D and J genes, copy number and frequency. Sequences were labeled productive if in frame, and non-productive if out of frame or containing stop codons. As previously described, Shannon's entropy was used to calculate clonality. The predicted amino acid sequences of productive clones were used to derive the mean CDR3 Kyte-Doolittle hydropathy. The R hclust function was used to hierarchically cluster scaled V gene usage with Manhattan distance and complete linkage. Clone sharing by CDR3 amino acid sequence was assessed by resampling 12 repertoires per group over 100 rounds. Repertoires were searched for approximately 70 published EBV-specific and nearly 250 published CMV-specific TCRbeta sequences. Two CVID samples that yielded fewer than 10,000 sequences were excluded from the analysis, so approximately 38 CVID repertoires were retained. In TCRdb, the immuneACCESS table is reduced to in-frame sequences with V and J assigned. These tables do not hold every clone; where another copy was compared, an unresolved V gene accounts for under half, and the others remain unexplained. Clone size and the V and J calls come from that table; the DNA yielded D and trimming. With tens of thousands of clones recorded, this sample contains no clone counted only once. The ten largest clonotypes hold about 1.8% of the sample.

Trimming at the junction amounts to 1 base on V and 3 bases on J, and the germline ends lie 4 bases apart. Taken from cysteine to phenylalanine, the CDR3 has 12 residues. Only the CDR3 bases that were read are kept: 27 of them, in frame from base 1. The germline V gene (reference sequence) sets CDR1 to SEHNR and CDR2 to FQNEAQ. Both CVID patients and healthy controls were predominantly of Caucasian heritage. Heparinized peripheral whole blood samples of roughly 5 to 8.5 ml were obtained from each donor. Genomic DNA from adults with common variable immune deficiency (CVID) and from healthy adult controls was used to sequence TCRbeta CDR3 repertoires. The control group was made up of roughly 22 healthy adult volunteers (about 10 male and 12 female) whose ages ranged from roughly 20 to 75 years, with a mean age of around 30. Diluted blood was subjected to density centrifugation over Hypaque 1077 or Ficoll-Paque for isolation of peripheral blood mononuclear cells. Genomic DNA was extracted from unsorted mononuclear cells by Qiagen column purification or by a centrifugation-based method.

In this sample, this clone turned up many times. No antigen is known for it. The read finishes 3 residues shy of the CDR3 end, and the germline J gene is used to complete it. The rearranged chain carries TRBV7-9 and TRBJ2-7, with the identity of the D gene unclear. The sample was peripheral blood mononuclear cells. This clonotype was obtained from a person aged 18-69 years in good health. The CDR3 loop reads CASSLVSYEQYF. The CDR3 bases that were read are TGTGCCAGCAGCTTAGTTAGCTACGAG.